What follows is one T cell receptor (beta chain) and its context. As yet, its antigen is unknown. This entry belongs to a study of chemoradiotherapy in HPV16-positive cancers. Study-level information: Candidate HPV-specific clones and shared TCR motifs came from two HPV16-positive patients.

This table comes from immunoSEQ multiplex PCR, and its TCRdb copy is limited to in-frame clones, with some not included. The profile covers several thousand clones, with less than 85% appearing a single time and 8% taken by the ten largest. Study observations and caveats: During treatment, candidate HPV-specific clones and E7-related motifs expanded in tumor.

V was trimmed by 2 bases and J by 0 bases, leaving 17 bases between them. In germline, CDR1 is SEHNR, CDR2 FQNEAQ (reference sequence). The CDR3 contains 18 residues. This receptor was obtained from a human donor with HPV-associated anogenital cancer. Sequencing used tumor tissue, obtained from a patient who underwent chemoradiotherapy. V and J are TRBV7-9 and TRBJ1-3; unclear D gene. Written as DNA, the CDR3 is TGTGCCAGCAGCTTATCTTTCACTGAAAGAGCCTCTGGAAACACCATATATTTT. Translation: CASSLSFTERASGNTIYF.